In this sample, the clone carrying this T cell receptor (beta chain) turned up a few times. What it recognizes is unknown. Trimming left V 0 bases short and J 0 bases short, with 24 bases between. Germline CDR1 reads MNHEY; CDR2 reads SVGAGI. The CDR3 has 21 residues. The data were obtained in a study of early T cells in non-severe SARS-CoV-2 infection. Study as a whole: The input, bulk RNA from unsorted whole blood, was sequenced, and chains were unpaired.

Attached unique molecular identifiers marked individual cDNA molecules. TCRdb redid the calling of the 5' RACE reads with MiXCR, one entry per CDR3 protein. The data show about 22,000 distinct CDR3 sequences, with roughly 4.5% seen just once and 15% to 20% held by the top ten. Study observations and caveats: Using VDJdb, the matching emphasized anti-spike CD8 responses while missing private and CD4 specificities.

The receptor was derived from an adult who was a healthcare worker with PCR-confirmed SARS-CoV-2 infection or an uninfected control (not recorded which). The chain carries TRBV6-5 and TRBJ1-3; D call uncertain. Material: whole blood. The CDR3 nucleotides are TGTGCCAGCAGTTACTCGAATGCCGGGTCAACCCCGAGAAGCTCTGGAAACACCATATATTTT. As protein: CASSYSNAGSTPRSSGNTIYF.